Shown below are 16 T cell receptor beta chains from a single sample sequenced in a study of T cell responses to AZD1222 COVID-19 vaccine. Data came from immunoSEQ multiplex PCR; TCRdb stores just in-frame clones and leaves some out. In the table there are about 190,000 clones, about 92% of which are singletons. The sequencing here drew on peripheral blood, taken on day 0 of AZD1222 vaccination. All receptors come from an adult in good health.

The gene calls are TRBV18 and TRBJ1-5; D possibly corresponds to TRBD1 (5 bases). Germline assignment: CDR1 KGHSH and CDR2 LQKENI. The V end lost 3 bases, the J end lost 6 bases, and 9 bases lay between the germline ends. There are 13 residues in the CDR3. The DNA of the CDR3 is TGTGCCAGCTCACCGGGGGGAGGTCAGCCCCAGCATTTT. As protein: CASSPGGGQPQHF.

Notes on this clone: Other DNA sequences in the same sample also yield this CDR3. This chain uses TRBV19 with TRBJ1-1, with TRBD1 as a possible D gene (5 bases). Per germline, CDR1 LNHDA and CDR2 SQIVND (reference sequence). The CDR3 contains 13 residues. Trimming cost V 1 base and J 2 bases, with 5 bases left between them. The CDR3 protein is CASSIGGNTEAFF. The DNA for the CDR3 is TGTGCCAGTAGTATAGGGGGCAACACTGAAGCTTTCTTT.

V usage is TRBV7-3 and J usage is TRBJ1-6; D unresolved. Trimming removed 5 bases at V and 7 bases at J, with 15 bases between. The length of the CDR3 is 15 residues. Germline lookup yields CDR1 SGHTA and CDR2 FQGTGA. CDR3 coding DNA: TGTGCCAGCAGCCTAAACCCATCGCGGAATTCACCCCTCCACTTT. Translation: CASSLNPSRNSPLHF.

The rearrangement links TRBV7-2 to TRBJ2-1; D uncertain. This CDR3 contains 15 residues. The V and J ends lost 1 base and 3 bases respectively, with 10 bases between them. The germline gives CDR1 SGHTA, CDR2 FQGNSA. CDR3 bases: TGTGCCAGCAGCTTAGGGCAGGTAATCTACAATGAGCAGTTCTTC. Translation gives CASSLGQVIYNEQFF.

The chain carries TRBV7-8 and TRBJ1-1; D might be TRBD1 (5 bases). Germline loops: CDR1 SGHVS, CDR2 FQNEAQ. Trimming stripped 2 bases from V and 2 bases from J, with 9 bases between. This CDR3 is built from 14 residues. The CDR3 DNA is TGTGCCAGCAGCTTACGGGACGGTAACACTGAAGCTTTCTTT. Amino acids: CASSLRDGNTEAFF.

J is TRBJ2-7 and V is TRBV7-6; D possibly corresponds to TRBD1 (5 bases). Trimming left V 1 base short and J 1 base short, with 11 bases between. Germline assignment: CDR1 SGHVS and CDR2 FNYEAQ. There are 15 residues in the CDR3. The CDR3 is CASSLGAGPSYEQYF. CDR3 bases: TGTGCCAGCAGCTTAGGGGCAGGGCCTTCCTACGAGCAGTACTTC.

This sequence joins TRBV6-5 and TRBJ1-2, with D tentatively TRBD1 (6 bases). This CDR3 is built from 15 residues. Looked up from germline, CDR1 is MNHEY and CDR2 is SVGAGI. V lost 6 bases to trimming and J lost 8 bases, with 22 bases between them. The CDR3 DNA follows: TGTGCCAGCAGCTCACACGACAGGAGGGGGTTGGGCTACACCTTC. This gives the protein CASSSHDRRGLGYTF.

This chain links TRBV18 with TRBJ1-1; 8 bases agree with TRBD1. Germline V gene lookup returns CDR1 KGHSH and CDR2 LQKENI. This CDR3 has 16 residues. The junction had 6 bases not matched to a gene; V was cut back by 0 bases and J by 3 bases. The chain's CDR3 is CASSPPQGGTDTEAFF. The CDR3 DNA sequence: TGTGCCAGCTCACCACCACAGGGGGGAACGGACACTGAAGCTTTCTTT.

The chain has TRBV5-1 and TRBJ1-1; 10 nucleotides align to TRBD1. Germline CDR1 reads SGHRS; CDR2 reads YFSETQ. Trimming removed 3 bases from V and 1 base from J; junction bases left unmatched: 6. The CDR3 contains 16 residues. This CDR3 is CASSWDRGYGNTEAFF. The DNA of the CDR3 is TGCGCCAGCAGCTGGGACAGGGGATATGGGAACACTGAAGCTTTCTTT.

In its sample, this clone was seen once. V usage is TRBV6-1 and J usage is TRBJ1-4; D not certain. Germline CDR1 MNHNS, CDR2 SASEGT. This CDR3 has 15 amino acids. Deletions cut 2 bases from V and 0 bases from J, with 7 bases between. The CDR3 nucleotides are TGTGCCAGCAGTGAAACGAGGGCAACTAATGAAAAACTGTTTTTT. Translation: CASSETRATNEKLFF.

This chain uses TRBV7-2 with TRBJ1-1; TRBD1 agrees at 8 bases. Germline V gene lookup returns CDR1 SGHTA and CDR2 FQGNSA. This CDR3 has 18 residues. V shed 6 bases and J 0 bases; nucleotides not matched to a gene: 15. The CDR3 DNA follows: TGTGCCAGCAGAAGGGCCGGGACAGGAGTAACTCTGAACACTGAAGCTTTCTTT. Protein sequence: CASRRAGTGVTLNTEAFF.

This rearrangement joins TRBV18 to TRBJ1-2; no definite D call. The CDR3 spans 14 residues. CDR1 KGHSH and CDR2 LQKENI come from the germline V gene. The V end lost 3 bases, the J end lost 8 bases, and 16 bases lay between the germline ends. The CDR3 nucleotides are TGTGCCAGCTCACCCTTCGCGAGGGCGGAAGGCTACACCTTC. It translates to CASSPFARAEGYTF.

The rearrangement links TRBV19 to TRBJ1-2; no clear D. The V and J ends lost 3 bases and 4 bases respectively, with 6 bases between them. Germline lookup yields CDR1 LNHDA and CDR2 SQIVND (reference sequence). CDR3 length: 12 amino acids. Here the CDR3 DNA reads TGTGCCAGTAGTATGCGGGGCTATGGCTACACCTTC. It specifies CASSMRGYGYTF.

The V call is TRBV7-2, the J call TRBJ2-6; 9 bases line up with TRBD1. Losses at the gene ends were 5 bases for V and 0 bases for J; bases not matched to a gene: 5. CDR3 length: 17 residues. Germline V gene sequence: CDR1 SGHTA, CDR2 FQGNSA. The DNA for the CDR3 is TGTGCCAGCAGCGACAGGGGGGCAAGCTCTGGGGCCAACGTCCTGACTTTC. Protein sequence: CASSDRGASSGANVLTF.

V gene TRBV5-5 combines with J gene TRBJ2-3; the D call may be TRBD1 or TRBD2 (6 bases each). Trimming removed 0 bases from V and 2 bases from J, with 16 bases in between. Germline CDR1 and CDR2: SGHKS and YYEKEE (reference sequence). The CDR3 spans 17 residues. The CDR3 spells CASSLARGRGVTDTQYF. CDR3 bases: TGTGCCAGCAGCTTGGCCCGGGGGCGAGGGGTCACAGATACGCAGTATTTT.

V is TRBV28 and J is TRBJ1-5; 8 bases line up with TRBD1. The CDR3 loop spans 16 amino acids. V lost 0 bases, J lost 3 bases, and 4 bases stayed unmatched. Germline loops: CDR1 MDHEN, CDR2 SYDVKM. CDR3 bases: TGTGCCAGCAGTTTATGGGCAGGGGGCCTCAATCAGCCCCAGCATTTT. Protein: CASSLWAGGLNQPQHF. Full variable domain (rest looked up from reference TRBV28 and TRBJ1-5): DVKVTQSSRYLVKRTGEKVFLECVQDMDHENMFWYRQDPGLGLRLIYFSYDVKMKEKGDIPEGYSVSREKKERFSLILESASTNQTSMYLCASSLWAGGLNQPQHFGDGTRLSIL.